This T cell receptor (beta chain) was sequenced during a study of blood T cell repertoires in COVID-19. Whole-study context: From the United States, Italy and Spain came samples of acute and convalescent COVID-19. T cells, B-cell-depleted T cells, or PBMCs supplied cDNA or gDNA.

Turning to this clone: This same CDR3 is encoded by further DNA sequences in the sample.

Per the original data handling: Nucleated cell counts were estimated from reference gene primer amplification. The method was immunoSEQ multiplex PCR; TCRdb's version includes in-frame clones alone and lacks a portion of them. Clonal size and the V and J genes are those of that table, whereas D and trimming came from the DNA. The table records some 120,000 clones, roughly four fifths of them present only once. This CDR3 has 16 residues. Germline loops: CDR1 KGHDR, CDR2 SFDVKD. V dropped 2 bases and J dropped 7 bases, with 17 bases sitting between them. The sample consisted of peripheral blood. This TCR derives from a human donor in a cohort sampled during active COVID-19. This chain joins TRBV24-1 and TRBJ2-4, with D unclear. The CDR3 region has the DNA TGTGCCACCAGTGATTCTAGGAGACGGTCTGGGAACATTCAGTACTTC. This gives the protein CATSDSRRRSGNIQYF.